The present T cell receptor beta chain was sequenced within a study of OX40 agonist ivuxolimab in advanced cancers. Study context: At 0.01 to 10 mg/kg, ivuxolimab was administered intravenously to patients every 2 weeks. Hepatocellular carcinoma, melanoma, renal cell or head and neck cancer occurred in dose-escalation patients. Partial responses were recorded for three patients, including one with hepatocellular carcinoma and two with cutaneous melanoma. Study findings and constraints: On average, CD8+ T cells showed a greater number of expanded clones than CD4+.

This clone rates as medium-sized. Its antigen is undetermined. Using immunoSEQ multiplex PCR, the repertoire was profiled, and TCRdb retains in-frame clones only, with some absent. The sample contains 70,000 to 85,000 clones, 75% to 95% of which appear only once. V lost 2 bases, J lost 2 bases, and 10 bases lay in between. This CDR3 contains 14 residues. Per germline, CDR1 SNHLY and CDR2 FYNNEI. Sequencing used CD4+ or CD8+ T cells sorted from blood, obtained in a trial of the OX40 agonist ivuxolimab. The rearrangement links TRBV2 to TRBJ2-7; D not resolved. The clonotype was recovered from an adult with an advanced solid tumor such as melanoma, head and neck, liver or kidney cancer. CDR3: CASSESPGTYEQYF. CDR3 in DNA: TGTGCCAGCAGTGAATCACCGGGTACCTACGAGCAGTACTTC. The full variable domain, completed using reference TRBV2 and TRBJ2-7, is EPEVTQTPSHQVTQMGQEVILRCVPISNHLYFYWYRQILGQKVEFLVSFYNNEISEKSEIFDDQFSVERPDGSNFTLKIRSTKLEDSAMYFCASSESPGTYEQYFGPGTRLTVT.